A single sample gave rise to the 3 T cell receptor beta chains below, sequenced in a study of blood T cell repertoires in COVID-19. Data came from immunoSEQ multiplex PCR; TCRdb stores just in-frame clones and leaves some out. The repertoire holds about 200,000 clones, with approximately 83% as singletons. Sequenced input: peripheral blood. The receptor source for this set is a middle-aged woman with active or convalescent COVID-19.

CDR3 nucleotides: TGCGCCAGCAGCCCGGGACTAGCGGAGATAGTCTCCTACGAGCAGTACTTC. Translation: CASSPGLAEIVSYEQYF. The V gene is TRBV4-1, the J gene TRBJ2-7; 11 bases align to TRBD2. V was clipped by 4 bases and J by 0 bases; unmatched bases: 8. Germline CDR1 is MGHRA and CDR2 is YSYEKL. This CDR3 is 17 amino acids long.

The genes are TRBV4-1 and TRBJ1-4; TRBD1 matches 11 bases. The germline gives CDR1 MGHRA, CDR2 YSYEKL. After removal of 1 base from V and 5 bases from J, the junction contained 3 bases not matched to a gene. The CDR3 runs to 16 residues. CDR3 amino acids: CASSQGGTGGNEKLFF. The CDR3 DNA reads TGCGCCAGCAGCCAAGGGGGGACAGGGGGAAATGAAAAACTGTTTTTT.

The chain carries TRBV6-2 or TRBV6-3 and TRBJ2-3; D may be TRBD2 (6 bases). Germline CDR1 is MNHEY and CDR2 is SVGEGT. Trimming removed 6 bases at V and 3 bases at J, with 10 bases between. The CDR3 is made up of 13 amino acids. This CDR3 reads CASSPSETDTQYF. CDR3 DNA: TGTGCCAGCAGCCCTAGCGAAACAGATACGCAGTATTTT.